The clone carrying this T cell receptor (beta chain) was picked up a small number of times. Its target is not known. This sample was taken from a study of T cells in localized non-small cell lung cancer. Study-level findings and limits: Adjacent uninvolved lung had the highest clonality, suggesting focused antigen responses. Adjacent lung exhibited a median of about 50 among the 100 most abundant tumor clones. Heterogeneity stays possible, as sequencing covered only one tumor region.

Germline-derived CDR1 and CDR2 are MNHGY and SAAAGT. Trimming removed 4 bases from V and 1 base from J, with 10 bases in between. The CDR3 consists of 15 residues. Sequencing used immunoSEQ multiplex PCR; TCRdb keeps in-frame clones, though not all of them. The repertoire consists of just under 1,100 clones, with 36% occurring once and the leading ten covering more than 12%. The source is a man between 40 and 75 years old with stage III lung adenocarcinoma. The gene calls are TRBV6-8 and TRBJ2-2; D is ambiguous. The source was normal lung tissue next to the tumor, collected before any cancer treatment. The CDR3 coding sequence is TGTGCCAGCAGTTCGGGCAGGTGGAACACCGGGGAGCTGTTTTTT. Translation: CASSSGRWNTGELFF.